Below are 21 T cell receptor beta chains sequenced from a single sample in a study of blood T cell repertoires in COVID-19. The protocol was immunoSEQ multiplex PCR, while the TCRdb copy is restricted to in-frame clones and leaves out a portion. The table shows about 73,000 clones, with 65% to 90% occurring only once. Sequences were obtained from peripheral blood. The origin of the receptors is an older woman with acute or convalescent COVID-19.

V and J are TRBV5-1 and TRBJ2-7; TRBD1 might be the D (6 bases). Looked up from germline, CDR1 is SGHRS and CDR2 is YFSETQ. Trimming removed 1 base at V and 7 bases at J, with 15 bases between. This CDR3 spans 14 amino acids. This CDR3 reads CASSLRTVGGEQYF. DNA of the CDR3: TGCGCCAGCAGCTTGAGGACAGTTGGGGGAGAGCAGTACTTC.

The chain couples TRBV30 to TRBJ1-1; 11 bases match TRBD1. CDR3 length equals 15 residues. Germline V gene sequence: CDR1 GTSNPN, CDR2 SVGIG (reference sequence). V gave up 4 bases and J gave up 12 bases; unmatched junction bases: 16. CDR3 in DNA: TGTGCCTGGACTAATTCAGGACAGGGGGCCTCCCGTCCTTTCTTT. Protein sequence: CAWTNSGQGASRPFF.

The rearrangement joins TRBV10-3 to TRBJ2-2, with 13 bases identical to TRBD2. Germline V gene sequence: CDR1 ENHRY, CDR2 SYGVKD. V lost 5 bases, J lost 0 bases, and 6 bases stayed unmatched. The length of the CDR3 is 18 residues. The CDR3 loop is CAISSRTSGGANTGELFF. The CDR3 bases are TGTGCCATCAGTAGCAGGACTAGCGGGGGAGCGAACACCGGGGAGCTGTTTTTT.

The V gene is TRBV11-2, the J gene TRBJ1-3, with unresolved D. V was clipped by 0 bases and J by 3 bases, with 6 bases between them. The CDR3 sequence is 14 residues long. Germline CDR1 and CDR2: SGHAT and FQNNGV. The CDR3 here is CASSLDGFGNTIYF. CDR3 nucleotides: TGTGCCAGCAGCTTAGACGGGTTTGGAAACACCATATATTTT.

This chain links TRBV7-9 with TRBJ2-2; 9 nucleotides line up with TRBD2. The CDR3 totals 17 residues. Per germline, CDR1 SEHNR and CDR2 FQNEAQ (reference sequence). The J segment lost 1 base and the V segment lost 8 bases, leaving 11 bases of the junction unmatched. In DNA, the CDR3 is TGTGCCAGCCTCGGGCGGGGGGGCAGAAAGAACACCGGGGAGCTGTTTTTT. Its translation: CASLGRGGRKNTGELFF. Variable domain in full (rest from reference TRBV7-9 and TRBJ2-2): DTGVSQNPRHKITKRGQNVTFRCDPISEHNRLYWYRQTLGQGPEFLTYFQNEAQLEKSRLLSDRFSAERPKGSFSTLEIQRTEQGDSAMYLCASLGRGGRKNTGELFFGEGSRLTVL.

The chain employs TRBV18 and TRBJ2-5; the D gene is possibly TRBD1 (6 bases). V was cut by 6 bases and J by 5 bases, with 10 bases left in between. Germline-derived CDR1 and CDR2 are KGHSH and LQKENI. The CDR3 runs to 12 residues. CDR3 protein: CASSQRGETQYF. Written as DNA, the CDR3 is TGTGCCAGCTCCCAGAGGGGGGAGACCCAGTACTTC.

The rearrangement joins TRBV18 to TRBJ1-3; 10 bases map to TRBD1. The germline gives CDR1 KGHSH, CDR2 LQKENI. The CDR3 runs 15 residues. Losses at the gene ends were 5 bases for V and 2 bases for J; bases not matched to a gene: 3. CDR3: CASSTDRGAGNTIYF. CDR3 nucleotides: TGTGCCAGCTCAACGGACAGGGGGGCTGGAAACACCATATATTTT.

This clone was detected once. V and J are TRBV30 and TRBJ1-2; weak D call: TRBD1 (5 bases). This CDR3 is built from 15 residues. Germline CDR1 GTSNPN, CDR2 SVGIG (reference sequence). V was cut by 0 bases and J by 0 bases, with 11 bases left in between. The DNA for the CDR3 is TGTGCCTGGAGTGTACCGGGGGGATCTAACTATGGCTACACCTTC. It translates to CAWSVPGGSNYGYTF.

The V gene is TRBV12-3 or TRBV12-4, the J gene TRBJ1-5, with D hard to call. The CDR3 is made up of 13 amino acids. V was trimmed by 0 bases and J by 7 bases, leaving 7 bases between them. The CDR3 DNA reads as TGTGCCAGCAGTTTAGCACAAAAACAGCCCCAGCATTTT. As protein: CASSLAQKQPQHF.

This clone has just one count. The chain has TRBV4-1 and TRBJ1-5; TRBD1 agrees at 9 bases. Germline V gives CDR1 MGHRA, CDR2 YSYEKL. The CDR3 sequence is 16 residues long. V gave up 4 bases and J gave up 2 bases; unmatched junction bases: 6. CDR3 protein: CASSLEQGAGNQPQHF. CDR3 DNA sequence: TGCGCCAGCAGCCTAGAACAGGGGGCGGGCAATCAGCCCCAGCATTTT.

This clone has a single count. The rearrangement uses TRBV4-1 and TRBJ2-7, with unresolved D. The V gene lost 1 base and the J gene lost 2 bases, with 6 bases spanning the gap. The germline gives CDR1 MGHRA, CDR2 YSYEKL. The CDR3 extends over 13 amino acids. The CDR3 protein is CASSQGRAYEQYF. In DNA form, the CDR3 reads TGCGCCAGCAGCCAAGGACGGGCCTACGAGCAGTACTTC.

The chain joins TRBV29-1 to TRBJ1-1, with a weak D call TRBD1 (5 bases). Germline V gene sequence: CDR1 SQVTM, CDR2 ANQGSEA. This CDR3 is built from 10 residues. Trimming took off 5 bases at V and 6 bases at J, with 7 bases between the two ends. The CDR3 nucleotides read TGCAGCGTTCAGACAGCTGAAGCTTTCTTT. It encodes CSVQTAEAFF.

The V and J genes are TRBV30 and TRBJ1-1, with 8 positions matching TRBD1. V shed 1 base, J shed 5 bases, and the junction held 12 bases outside the gene matches. The CDR3 is made up of 16 amino acids. Germline CDR1 is GTSNPN and CDR2 is SVGIG (reference sequence). This chain's CDR3 is CAWSAYSDRGETEAFF. The CDR3 nucleotides are TGTGCCTGGAGTGCCTACTCCGACAGGGGCGAGACTGAAGCTTTCTTT.

The chain couples TRBV10-3 to TRBJ1-1; 9 nucleotides match TRBD1. V lost 1 base, J lost 6 bases, and 3 bases stayed unmatched. Germline V gene lookup returns CDR1 ENHRY and CDR2 SYGVKD. This CDR3 spans 14 amino acids. This chain's CDR3 is CAISEWTGASEAFF. CDR3 DNA: TGTGCCATCAGTGAGTGGACAGGGGCTTCTGAAGCTTTCTTT.

This rearrangement joins TRBV15 to TRBJ2-7; possibly TRBD1 for D (6 bases). The CDR3 runs to 16 residues. Trimming left V 5 bases short and J 2 bases short, with 19 bases between. In germline, CDR1 is LNHNV, CDR2 YYDKDF (reference sequence). In nucleotides, the CDR3 is TGTGCCACCAGCCGACAAGGACGGACAGCGGCCTACGAGCAGTACTTC. Protein sequence: CATSRQGRTAAYEQYF.

Only a few counts were recorded for this clone. The rearrangement links TRBV15 to TRBJ1-6, with D hard to call. Germline V gene sequence: CDR1 LNHNV, CDR2 YYDKDF (reference sequence). This CDR3 contains 15 residues. With 0 bases removed from V and 7 bases from J, the gap between germline ends came to 10 bases. Written as DNA, the CDR3 is TGTGCCACCAGCAGAGACGTTCTCGGGAATTCACCCCTCCACTTT. This gives the protein CATSRDVLGNSPLHF.

The CDR3 loop is CACYRGPGTGELFF. In DNA form, the CDR3 reads TGTGCCTGTTACAGGGGGCCGGGCACCGGGGAGCTGTTTTTT. The rearrangement links TRBV30 to TRBJ2-2; 9 bases are shared with TRBD1. Germline loops: CDR1 GTSNPN, CDR2 SVGIG (reference sequence). V trimming: 6 bases; J trimming: 4 bases; junction bases outside the gene matches: 6. This CDR3 is 14 amino acids long.

V usage is TRBV30 and J usage is TRBJ2-3, with a weak D call TRBD2 (5 bases). V dropped 1 base and J dropped 3 bases, with 11 bases sitting between them. Germline CDR1 GTSNPN, CDR2 SVGIG (reference sequence). The CDR3 runs 14 residues. Here the CDR3 reads CAWSEERWTDTQYF. CDR3 nucleotides: TGTGCCTGGAGTGAAGAGCGGTGGACAGATACGCAGTATTTT.

This clone has more than one count but fewer than ten. This chain joins TRBV5-5 and TRBJ2-2, with D hard to call. There are 16 residues in the CDR3. From germline, CDR1 is SGHKS and CDR2 YYEKEE (reference sequence). Trimming removed 1 base at V and 0 bases at J, with 10 bases between. The CDR3 nucleotides read TGTGCCAGCAGCTTGTTTCGGCAGGCGAACACCGGGGAGCTGTTTTTT. Residues: CASSLFRQANTGELFF.

The chain joins TRBV12-3 or TRBV12-4 to TRBJ2-5; D is unresolved. V was trimmed by 5 bases and J by 2 bases, leaving 6 bases between them. This CDR3 comprises 12 residues. CDR3 nucleotide sequence: TGTGCCAGCAGTGTATTTCAAGAGACCCAGTACTTC. Translating gives CASSVFQETQYF.

This clone was counted a few times. The J gene is TRBJ2-7, the V gene TRBV4-1, with 11 bases matching TRBD1. Looked up from germline, CDR1 is MGHRA and CDR2 is YSYEKL. CDR3 length: 14 residues. Trimming cost V 6 bases and J 5 bases; bases outside gene matches: 6. The CDR3 region is CASRGTGGGNEQYF. The CDR3 coding sequence is TGCGCCAGCAGGGGGACAGGGGGAGGCAACGAGCAGTACTTC.